The clone carrying this T cell receptor beta chain has only a few counts. Its target is unknown. This entry belongs to a study of CD8 T cells in ankylosing spondylitis. General study findings and limits: Typical of ankylosing spondylitis blood, it appeared, was a TCR beta motif of eight highly homologous variants.

TCRdb re-called the 5' RACE reads with MiXCR, one entry per CDR3 protein. The sample yields about 240,000 distinct CDR3 sequences, under 30% seen once. The sample comprised blood, either unsorted or a sorted T cell fraction (not recorded which). The clonotype comes from a male donor with ankylosing spondylitis or in good health (not recorded which).

This CDR3 is CSAPVAGAQTNIQYF. As DNA, the CDR3 is TGCAGTGCTCCTGTAGCGGGGGCCCAGACAAACATTCAGTACTTC. The chain has TRBV20-1 and TRBJ2-4, with 9 bases aligning to TRBD2. CDR3 length equals 15 residues. Germline assignment: CDR1 DFQATT and CDR2 SNEGSKA (reference sequence). After removal of 5 bases from V and 6 bases from J, the junction contained 11 bases not matched to a gene.